A single sample is the source of the 10 T cell receptor beta chains below, sequenced in a study of PD-L1 blockade in urothelial cancer. Using immunoSEQ multiplex PCR, the repertoire was profiled, and TCRdb retains in-frame clones only, with some absent. The data contain about 82,000 clones, 87% of them singletons. Sample: PBMCs, taken around atezolizumab (anti-PD-L1) treatment. All receptors come from a woman in her 70s with urothelial cancer.

The V gene is TRBV7-3, the J gene TRBJ2-3; D possibly corresponds to TRBD2 (5 bases). The CDR3 consists of 15 residues. The V gene lost 2 bases and the J gene lost 5 bases, with 14 bases spanning the gap. Germline V gene lookup returns CDR1 SGHTA and CDR2 FQGTGA. CDR3 DNA sequence: TGTGCCAGCAGCTTAGTGGGCGCCGCGGGAGATACGCAGTATTTT. This translates into CASSLVGAAGDTQYF.

The chain carries TRBV5-1 and TRBJ1-4; 8 positions agree with TRBD1. The CDR3 loop spans 14 amino acids. V trimming: 4 bases; J trimming: 4 bases; junction bases outside the gene matches: 3. Germline loops: CDR1 SGHRS, CDR2 YFSETQ. CDR3 bases: TGCGCCAGCAGCAAGACAGGGGTTAATGAAAAACTGTTTTTT. It codes for CASSKTGVNEKLFF.

The chain uses TRBV11-3 and TRBJ2-1; 7 bases match TRBD2. Germline CDR1 SGHNT, CDR2 YENEEA. Unmatched junction bases numbered 16, after V lost 4 bases and J lost 7 bases. The CDR3 spans 17 residues. The DNA of the CDR3 is TGTGCCAGCAGCTATACCTCACTAGGCGGGAGTAGGAATGAGCAGTTCTTC. Translation: CASSYTSLGGSRNEQFF.

In its sample, this clone was seen a few times. The genes are TRBV7-2 and TRBJ1-2; D is perhaps TRBD1 (5 bases). The CDR3 has 14 amino acids. Trimming removed 1 base at V and 2 bases at J, with 8 bases between. Germline V gene data show CDR1 as SGHTA and CDR2 as FQGNSA. The CDR3 DNA reads as TGTGCCAGCAGCTTAGTTCCAGGGAACTATGGCTACACCTTC. It translates to CASSLVPGNYGYTF.

This clone was counted once. The chain links TRBV6-6 to TRBJ1-3; D unresolved. CDR1 is MNHNY, CDR2 SVGAGI, per germline (reference sequence). The CDR3 loop spans 15 amino acids. Trimming removed 7 bases at V and 2 bases at J, with 15 bases between. This CDR3 reads CASTLTGIAGNTIYF. Here the CDR3 DNA reads TGTGCCAGCACTCTGACGGGGATTGCTGGAAACACCATATATTTT.

The DNA for the CDR3 is TGCGCCAGCACTCTAGCGGGAGGGCCCTACGAGCAGTACTTC. This encodes CASTLAGGPYEQYF. This chain uses TRBV10-2 with TRBJ2-7; 12 positions agree with TRBD2. Germline-derived CDR1 and CDR2 are WSHSY and SAAADI. The CDR3 consists of 14 residues. J gave up 2 bases and V 7 bases, and 3 bases lay outside the gene matches.

V is TRBV11-2 and J is TRBJ2-7; 7 bases agree with TRBD2. Germline assignment: CDR1 SGHAT and CDR2 FQNNGV. The J segment lost 6 bases and the V segment lost 5 bases, leaving 7 bases of the junction unmatched. The CDR3 is 13 residues long. CDR3 nucleotides: TGTGCCAGCAGCCCTAGCGGTATCTCCGAGCAGTACTTC. It specifies CASSPSGISEQYF.

The V call is TRBV2, the J call TRBJ2-7; tentatively, D is TRBD1 (6 bases). Deletions cut 3 bases from V and 8 bases from J, with 17 bases between. This CDR3 contains 14 residues. CDR1 and CDR2 (germline): SNHLY, FYNNEI. The CDR3 nucleotides read TGTGCCAGCAGTGAGTGGCAGGGGATGTTTCAGCAGTACTTC. Translated: CASSEWQGMFQQYF.

V gene TRBV11-2 combines with J gene TRBJ1-2; D remains ambiguous. The germline gives CDR1 SGHAT, CDR2 FQNNGV. Trimming shortened V by 5 bases and J by 5 bases, and 15 bases separated the two germline ends. The CDR3 extends over 14 amino acids. For the CDR3, the DNA is TGTGCCAGCAGCGACCACGGGGAGGCTTATGGCTACACCTTC. Translating gives CASSDHGEAYGYTF.

The table lists this clone with a count of one. The CDR3 sequence: CASSGTGEPQPQHF. CDR3 nucleotide sequence: TGTGCCAGCTCAGGAACAGGGGAGCCTCAGCCCCAGCATTTT. The chain links TRBV18 to TRBJ1-5, with 7 bases fitting TRBD1. CDR1 KGHSH and CDR2 LQKENI come from the germline V gene. Trimming took 5 bases from V and 6 from J; bases not matched to a gene: 7. The CDR3 is 14 residues long.